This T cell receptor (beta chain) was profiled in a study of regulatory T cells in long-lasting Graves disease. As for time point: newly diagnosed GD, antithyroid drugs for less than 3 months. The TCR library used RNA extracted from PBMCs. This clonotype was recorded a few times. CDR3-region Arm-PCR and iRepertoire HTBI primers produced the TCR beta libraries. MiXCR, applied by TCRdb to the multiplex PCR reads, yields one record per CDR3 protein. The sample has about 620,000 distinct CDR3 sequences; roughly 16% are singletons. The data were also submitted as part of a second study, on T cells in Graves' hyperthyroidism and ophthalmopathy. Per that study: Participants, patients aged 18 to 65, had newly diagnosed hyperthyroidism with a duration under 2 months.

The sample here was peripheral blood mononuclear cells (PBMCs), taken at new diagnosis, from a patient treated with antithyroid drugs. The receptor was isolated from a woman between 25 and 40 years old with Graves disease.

The CDR3, as DNA: TGTGCCAGCAGCTATACGGGACAGAGCACAGATACGCAGTATTTT. It specifies CASSYTGQSTDTQYF. The chain joins TRBV9 to TRBJ2-3; 7 positions match TRBD1. Germline trimming cut 4 bases from V and 0 bases from J; bases unmatched to any gene: 5. This CDR3 is built from 15 residues. CDR1 and CDR2 (germline): SGDLS, YYNGEE.